Listed below are T cell receptor beta chains from one sample, sequenced in a study of identical twins. Using its own MiXCR run on the 5' RACE reads, TCRdb lists one record per CDR3 protein. The data contain some 790,000 distinct CDR3 sequences, over 15% of them singletons. The same data also contributed to another study, on T cells expressing NK-cell markers.

Sequencing was carried out using PBMCs. The source of these receptors is a woman under 30 in good health. The conserved cysteine and the conserved F or W are not part of the CDR3 here. Not every row has a clone size; where given, it reads once, few, many or a size class.

V,size,CDR3
TRBV9,few,ASSVLAGTGVEQY
TRBV7-9,few,ASSLAPLDTEAF
TRBV5-1,-,ASSKPGQVTYEQY
TRBV6-5,few,ASSYIGARTGELF
TRBV20-1,many,SAPGNTEAF
TRBV18,few,ASSLKPGLAGGYNEQF
TRBV5-1,few,ASSLAMVAEAF
TRBV12-3/TRBV12-4,many,ASSLRQGRET
TRBV11-2,many,ASSLVRERLAGGRDTQY
TRBV12-3/TRBV12-4,-,ASSFWSARRNEQF
TRBV12-3/TRBV12-4,few,ASSFGAAGELF
TRBV20-1,few,SARDRQGVRKLF
TRBV7-2,-,ASSSRPAGETQY
TRBV5-6,once,ASSLIASGGAEQY
TRBV3-1,-,ASSGSSSGELF
TRBV5-1,-,ASSPGGYRGGSYNEQF
TRBV6-6,few,ASKRWAGYGYT
TRBV29-1,-,SVVLEANVLT
TRBV9,-,ASSLRQSEDEQY
TRBV12-3/TRBV12-4,many,ASNTGQGNGYT
TRBV20-1,few,SARTPGQGNIQY
TRBV20-1,-,SAPRQGGGYT
TRBV27,-,ASSLSLLTWSSYEQY
TRBV20-1,few,SAITGDSYEQY
TRBV24-1,-,ATSVGTTRNEQF
TRBV9,many,ASSGEPGEAKNIQY
TRBV20-1,-,SAPAGWPSQETQY
TRBV12-3/TRBV12-4,-,ASSLMGGSPLH